The 9 T cell receptor beta chains below were found in one sample sequenced in a study of blood T cell repertoires in COVID-19. The repertoire was sequenced with immunoSEQ multiplex PCR; TCRdb's copy has only in-frame clones and lacks some. The sample consists of about 260,000 clones, more than 85% of them appearing once. Source material: peripheral blood. The source is a person aged 18 to 29 with COVID-19, enrolled during active disease.

This clone appeared a single time. The rearrangement joins TRBV9 to TRBJ2-1; D might be TRBD2 (6 bases). CDR3 size: 17 residues. In germline, CDR1 is SGDLS, CDR2 YYNGEE. V gave up 0 bases and J gave up 0 bases, with 13 bases separating them. In DNA, the CDR3 is TGTGCCAGCAGCGTAGGGGGACTGTCAAGCTCCTACAATGAGCAGTTCTTC. Encoded protein: CASSVGGLSSSYNEQFF.

This chain links TRBV7-6 with TRBJ2-1, with 9 bases that match TRBD2. The CDR3 has 18 amino acids. Germline V CDR1 and CDR2: SGHVS, FNYEAQ. V dropped 1 base and J dropped 0; count of bases not matched to a gene: 7. The CDR3 DNA sequence: TGTGCCAGCAGCTTAGAAGCGGGAGGCCCTAGCTCCTACAATGAGCAGTTCTTC. It translates to CASSLEAGGPSSYNEQFF.

V is TRBV18 and J is TRBJ2-1; TRBD2 might be the D (6 bases). CDR3 size: 17 residues. Germline-derived CDR1 and CDR2 are KGHSH and LQKENI. V lost 3 bases to trimming and J lost 0 bases, with 15 bases between them. CDR3 sequence (DNA): TGTGCCAGCTCACCCTTTTCTAGCGTCAGCTCCTACAATGAGCAGTTCTTC. Translating it yields CASSPFSSVSSYNEQFF. Variable domain in full (rest from reference TRBV18 and TRBJ2-1): NAGVMQNPRHLVRRRGQEARLRCSPMKGHSHVYWYRQLPEEGLKFMVYLQKENIIDESGMPKERFSAEFPKEGPSILRIQQVVRGDSAAYFCASSPFSSVSSYNEQFFGPGTRLTVL.

V usage is TRBV4-3 and J usage is TRBJ2-3, with 7 bases fitting TRBD2. The ends lost 6 bases at V and 4 bases at J; junction bases unmatched: 10. Germline-derived CDR1 and CDR2 are LGHNA and YSLEER. The CDR3 covers 15 residues. CDR3 region: CASSWTRDFSDTQYF. The CDR3 DNA reads as TGCGCCAGCAGTTGGACTAGAGACTTTTCAGATACGCAGTATTTT.

V gene TRBV5-5 combines with J gene TRBJ2-2; 11 nucleotides line up with TRBD1. Germline CDR1 reads SGHKS; CDR2 reads YYEKEE (reference sequence). V was pared by 3 bases and J by 1 base, with 5 bases of the junction left unmatched. There are 17 residues in the CDR3. The CDR3 DNA reads as TGTGCCAGCAGCTCCGGGACAGGGGGAAAGAACACCGGGGAGCTGTTTTTT. This translates into CASSSGTGGKNTGELFF.

J is TRBJ2-2 and V is TRBV11-2; D remains unclear. This CDR3 spans 14 amino acids. The V gene lost 5 bases and the J gene lost 1 base, with 8 bases spanning the gap. Germline V gene sequence: CDR1 SGHAT, CDR2 FQNNGV. In DNA, the CDR3 is TGTGCCAGCAGCCGAACGGTGAACACCGGGGAGCTGTTTTTT. Its protein product is CASSRTVNTGELFF.

This clone was found once. J is TRBJ1-1 and V is TRBV5-1; D not resolved. The germline CDR1 and CDR2 sequences are SGHRS and YFSETQ. This CDR3 contains 16 residues. Between the trimmed V and J ends, which lost 2 bases and 4 bases, there was a span of 18 bases. The CDR3 coding sequence is TGCGCCAGCAGCTTACTTAATGGGGAGTCTGGCACTGAAGCTTTCTTT. Its protein is CASSLLNGESGTEAFF.

The V gene is TRBV19, the J gene TRBJ2-2, with 13 bases that match TRBD2. This CDR3 spans 14 amino acids. Germline V CDR1 and CDR2: LNHDA, SQIVND (reference sequence). V lost 6 bases and J lost 8; bases outside the gene matches: 3. CDR3 protein: CASSWGLAGGELFF. In DNA, the CDR3 is TGTGCCAGTAGCTGGGGACTAGCGGGAGGGGAGCTGTTTTTT.

This chain uses TRBV4-1 with TRBJ2-1, with a possible D match to TRBD2 (6 bases). The ends were cut back, 4 bases at V and 6 bases at J, with 10 bases in the middle. Per the germline V gene, CDR1 is MGHRA and CDR2 is YSYEKL. The CDR3 loop spans 13 amino acids. The CDR3 spells CASSPVSGNEQFF. As DNA, the CDR3 is TGCGCCAGCAGCCCCGTTAGCGGCAATGAGCAGTTCTTC.